Reported below is one T cell receptor beta chain. The sample is drawn from a study of early stage breast cancer tumors. V lost 0 bases to trimming and J lost 4 bases; unmatched junction nucleotides: 14. Looked up from germline, CDR1 is WNHNN and CDR2 is SYGVQD (reference sequence). This CDR3 has 20 residues. Blood replicates held 0.5 ug DNA, tumor or normal breast roughly 1.5 ug, two each. The protocol was immunoSEQ multiplex PCR, while the TCRdb copy is restricted to in-frame clones and leaves out a portion. The table lists 25,000 to 30,000 clones, 80% of them singletons. This rearrangement joins TRBV10-1 to TRBJ2-2; 10 bases fit TRBD2. The specimen was blood. The clonotype originates from a person aged 55 to 75 with breast cancer. The CDR3, as DNA: TGCGCCAGCAGTGAGTCGATTCGAGCGGGAGGGCCTAGGAGCACCGGGGAGCTGTTTTTT. Amino acid sequence: CASSESIRAGGPRSTGELFF.